This TCR beta chain comes out of a study of CD8+CD57+ T cells in acquired aplastic anemia. About the research overall: The average for DNA from sorted CD4+ and CD8+ cells was roughly 3 ug.

On this clonotype: Its antigen is unknown. Its ends do not fully match the called genes, so a read error is possible.

Patients who underwent sequencing had shown CD8+CD57+ cell expansion by flow cytometry. Severe acquired aplastic anemia was diagnosed in all patients. The CDR3 runs 14 residues. CDR1 SGDLS and CDR2 YYNGEE come from the germline V gene. Study observations and caveats: Shared by patients and controls, approximately 29 CD8+ CDR3s were abundant in patients. Significance was not reached for CD8+ Simpson's diversity between patients and controls.

Investigators profiled TCR beta VDJ and CDR3 from genomic DNA template. TCRdb itself ran the reads through MiXCR, one entry per CDR3 protein. This sample yields around 250,000 distinct CDR3 sequences, of which roughly 82% are seen a single time; 35% to 50% belongs to the top ten. Material: sorted CD4+, CD8+, or CD8+CD57+ T cells (not recorded which) from PBMCs. This clonotype was sampled from a human donor with aplastic anemia. J is TRBJ2-5 and V is TRBV9; D is unclear. The CDR3 spells CASSVGVSREQPHF. CDR3 DNA: TGTGCCAGCAGCGTAGGCGTCTCGAGAGAGCAGCCCCACTTC.